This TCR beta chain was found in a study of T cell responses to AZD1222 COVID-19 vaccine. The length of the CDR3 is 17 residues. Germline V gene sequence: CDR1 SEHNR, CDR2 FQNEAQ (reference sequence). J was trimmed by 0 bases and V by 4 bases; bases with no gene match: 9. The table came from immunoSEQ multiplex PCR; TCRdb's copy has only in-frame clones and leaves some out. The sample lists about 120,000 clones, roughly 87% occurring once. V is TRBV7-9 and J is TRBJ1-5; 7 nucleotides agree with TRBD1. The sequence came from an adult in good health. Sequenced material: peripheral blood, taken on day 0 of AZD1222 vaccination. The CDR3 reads CASSSTSGQDSNQPQHF. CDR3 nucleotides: TGTGCCAGCAGCTCAACTAGCGGACAGGATAGCAATCAGCCCCAGCATTTT.